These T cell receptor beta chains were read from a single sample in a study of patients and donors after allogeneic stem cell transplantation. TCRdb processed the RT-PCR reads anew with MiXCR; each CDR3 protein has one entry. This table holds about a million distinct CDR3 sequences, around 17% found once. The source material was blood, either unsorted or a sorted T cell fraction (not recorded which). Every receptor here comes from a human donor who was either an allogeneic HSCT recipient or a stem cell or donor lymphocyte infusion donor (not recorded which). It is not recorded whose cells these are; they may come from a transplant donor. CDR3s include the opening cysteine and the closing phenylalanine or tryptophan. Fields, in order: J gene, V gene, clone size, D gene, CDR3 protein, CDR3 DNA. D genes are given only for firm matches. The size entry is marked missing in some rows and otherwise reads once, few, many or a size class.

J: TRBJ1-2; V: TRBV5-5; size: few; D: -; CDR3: CASSLSEKIYTF; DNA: TGTGCCAGCAGCTTGAGCGAGAAAATCTACACCTTC
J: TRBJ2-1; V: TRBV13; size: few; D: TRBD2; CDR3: CASSSSGPWPYNEQFF; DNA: TGTGCCAGCAGCTCTAGCGGGCCATGGCCCTACAATGAGCAGTTCTTC
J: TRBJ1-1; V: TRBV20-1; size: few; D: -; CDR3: CSARSGYTEAFF; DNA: TGCAGTGCTAGGAGCGGTTACACTGAAGCTTTCTTT
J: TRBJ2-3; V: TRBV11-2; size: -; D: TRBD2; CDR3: CASSLVVSSGGAADTQYF; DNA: TGTGCCAGCAGCTTAGTGGTGTCTAGCGGGGGGGCCGCAGATACGCAGTATTTT
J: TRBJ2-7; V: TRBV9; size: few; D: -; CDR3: CASSVGGGRSYEQYF; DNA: TGTGCCAGCAGCGTAGGCGGGGGCAGGTCCTACGAGCAGTACTTC
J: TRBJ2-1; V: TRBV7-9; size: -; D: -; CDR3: CASSFYDNEQFF; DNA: TGTGCCAGCAGCTTCTACGATAATGAGCAGTTCTTC
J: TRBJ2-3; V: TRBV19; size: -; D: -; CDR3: CASTRGTKSTDTQYF; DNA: TGTGCCAGTACGCGCGGGACAAAGAGCACAGATACGCAGTATTTT
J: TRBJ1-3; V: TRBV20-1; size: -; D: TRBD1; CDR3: CSAVKDRRNTIYF; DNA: TGCAGTGCCGTAAAGGACAGGAGAAACACCATATATTTT
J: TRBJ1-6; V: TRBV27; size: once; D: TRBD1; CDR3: CASPGQGLRPLHF; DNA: TGTGCCAGCCCGGGACAGGGATTAAGACCCCTCCACTTT
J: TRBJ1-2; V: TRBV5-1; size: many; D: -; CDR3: CASRETGSYGYTF; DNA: TGCGCCAGCAGAGAAACAGGGAGCTATGGCTACACCTTC
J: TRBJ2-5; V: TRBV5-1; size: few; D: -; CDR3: CASSFGTPQETQYF; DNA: TGCGCCAGCAGCTTCGGGACACCGCAAGAGACCCAGTACTTC
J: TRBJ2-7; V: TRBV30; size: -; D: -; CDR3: CAYNTGYEQYF; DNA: TGTGCCTATAACACAGGGTACGAGCAGTACTTC
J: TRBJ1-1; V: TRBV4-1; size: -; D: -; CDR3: CASSRQTFTEAFF; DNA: TGCGCCAGCAGCCGACAAACCTTCACTGAAGCTTTCTTT
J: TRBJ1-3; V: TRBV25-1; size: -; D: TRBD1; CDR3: CASNLQGRSSGNTIYF; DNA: TGTGCCAGCAACCTACAGGGGCGCAGCTCTGGAAACACCATATATTTT
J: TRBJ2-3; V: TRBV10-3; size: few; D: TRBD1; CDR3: CAISDPPGGKGTDTQYF; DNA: TGTGCCATCAGTGACCCCCCAGGGGGCAAGGGCACAGATACGCAGTATTTT
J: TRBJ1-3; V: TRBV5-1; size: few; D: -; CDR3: CASSLTGKSGNTIYF; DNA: TGCGCCAGCAGCCTCACAGGGAAATCTGGAAACACCATATATTTT
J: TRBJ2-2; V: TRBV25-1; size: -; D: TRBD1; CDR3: CASSGLIEGTGLELNTGELFF; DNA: TGTGCCAGCAGTGGTCTGATCGAAGGGACAGGGTTGGAGCTGAACACCGGGGAGCTGTTTTTT
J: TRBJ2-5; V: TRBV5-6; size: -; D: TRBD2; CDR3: CASSLVKRGPQETQYF; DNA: TGTGCCAGCAGCTTGGTTAAGCGGGGTCCCCAAGAGACCCAGTACTTC
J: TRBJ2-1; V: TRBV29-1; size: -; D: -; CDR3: CSVLTSRQFF; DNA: TGCAGCGTTCTGACTAGTCGCCAGTTCTTC